These 24 T cell receptor beta chains share one sample of origin, sequenced in a study of cytotoxic CD8 clonotypes in ibrutinib-treated CLL. Produced via immunoSEQ multiplex PCR; TCRdb's table is partial and in-frame only. In the table there are 35,000 to 40,000 clones, 70% to 80% of which are singletons. The sample was PBMCs, taken at disease progression, from a patient treated with ibrutinib. All receptors come from a human donor with chronic lymphocytic leukemia.

This chain uses TRBV5-1 with TRBJ1-4; D call uncertain. This CDR3 has 13 residues. Germline-derived CDR1 and CDR2 are SGHRS and YFSETQ. V lost 5 bases to trimming and J lost 7 bases, with 12 bases between them. CDR3 coding DNA: TGCGCCAGCAGGGCCGGGGTGGGTGAAAAACTGTTTTTT. Protein sequence: CASRAGVGEKLFF.

The chain links TRBV19 to TRBJ2-3; 8 bases fit TRBD2. The CDR3 sequence is 15 residues long. Trimming removed 9 bases from V and 3 bases from J; junction bases left unmatched: 11. Germline V gene lookup returns CDR1 LNHDA and CDR2 SQIVND (reference sequence). This CDR3 is CASNNPGGATDTQYF. CDR3 nucleotides: TGTGCCAGCAACAACCCCGGGGGGGCAACAGATACGCAGTATTTT.

The chain joins TRBV6-1 to TRBJ2-3; TRBD2 matches at 7 bases. CDR3 length equals 16 residues. Germline trimming cut 1 base from V and 1 base from J; bases unmatched to any gene: 5. Germline values: CDR1 MNHNS, CDR2 SASEGT. In DNA form, the CDR3 reads TGTGCCAGCAGTGAAGTTGGGAGGGGCGGCACAGATACGCAGTATTTT. The encoded protein is CASSEVGRGGTDTQYF.

This chain uses TRBV2 with TRBJ2-5; the match to TRBD2 covers 11 bases. With 3 bases clipped from V and 5 bases from J, the junction kept 5 bases outside the gene matches. CDR1 and CDR2 (germline): SNHLY, FYNNEI. This CDR3 is built from 15 residues. CDR3 DNA: TGTGCCAGCAGTGATGGGCTAGCGGGGGGCGAGACCCAGTACTTC. Its protein product is CASSDGLAGGETQYF.

The V and J genes are TRBV7-9 and TRBJ2-7; D is perhaps TRBD1 (6 bases). V lost 5 bases and J lost 5, with 25 bases in between. Germline CDR1 SEHNR, CDR2 FQNEAQ (reference sequence). The CDR3 covers 17 residues. The CDR3: CASSPPTPTGPSNEQYF. The DNA of the CDR3 is TGTGCCAGCAGCCCCCCAACTCCGACAGGACCATCCAACGAGCAGTACTTC.

The V call is TRBV6-5, the J call TRBJ1-5; TRBD1 is a possible D gene (5 bases). V was shortened by 0 bases and J by 7 bases, with 10 bases between the two germline ends. The CDR3 sequence is 14 residues long. Germline assignment: CDR1 MNHEY and CDR2 SVGAGI. The CDR3 nucleotides are TGTGCCAGCAGTTACTCGACAGACGGGCAGCCCCAGCATTTT. Its protein product is CASSYSTDGQPQHF.

Worth noting for this clone: Other nucleotide sequences from this sample produce the same CDR3. This rearrangement joins TRBV18 to TRBJ2-1; 7 nucleotides agree with TRBD2. V was clipped by 3 bases and J by 6 bases; unmatched bases: 5. The CDR3 consists of 14 residues. The germline CDR1 and CDR2 sequences are KGHSH and LQKENI. The CDR3: CASSPGLVGNEQFF. As DNA, the CDR3 is TGTGCCAGCTCACCCGGACTAGTAGGCAATGAGCAGTTCTTC.

V is TRBV29-1 and J is TRBJ1-2; D remains ambiguous. Germline V gene lookup returns CDR1 SQVTM and CDR2 ANQGSEA. V lost 3 bases and J 8 bases, leaving 10 bases between the germline ends. The CDR3 consists of 11 residues. CDR3 nucleotides: TGCAGCGTTGAGTCCGGGAACGGCTACACCTTC. This encodes CSVESGNGYTF.

The V and J genes are TRBV2 and TRBJ1-5, with D possibly TRBD1 on 5 matching bases. This CDR3 has 16 amino acids. Trimming left V 8 bases short and J 0 bases short, with 17 bases between. CDR1 is SNHLY, CDR2 FYNNEI, per germline. This CDR3 is CASGGGAVYSNQPQHF. In DNA, the CDR3 is TGTGCCAGCGGGGGAGGCGCCGTATATAGCAATCAGCCCCAGCATTTT.

The V gene is TRBV23-1, the J gene TRBJ2-1; D uncertain. TRBV23-1 is noted as an ORF with a role that remains uncertain. CDR3 size: 17 residues. The V end was cut by 0 bases, the J end by 0 bases, with 12 bases between. The CDR3 sequence is CASSQSGKYPSYNEQFF. CDR3 DNA sequence: TGCGCCAGCAGTCAATCTGGGAAGTACCCCTCCTACAATGAGCAGTTCTTC.

This clone was counted at least ten times. The rearrangement uses TRBV15 and TRBJ2-7; D is uncertain. The V end was cut by 0 bases, the J end by 6 bases, with 9 bases between. The CDR3 runs 13 residues. Germline V gene lookup returns CDR1 LNHNV and CDR2 YYDKDF (reference sequence). CDR3: CATSRDVSAEQYF. The CDR3 coding sequence is TGTGCCACCAGCAGAGATGTCAGTGCCGAGCAGTACTTC.

This clone appeared a few times. The CDR3 sequence is CASSLAVQSTNEKLFF. DNA of the CDR3: TGTGCCAGCAGCTTAGCCGTACAGTCAACTAATGAAAAACTGTTTTTT. The chain recombines TRBV11-2 with TRBJ1-4; D unclear. CDR1 and CDR2 from the germline V gene are SGHAT and FQNNGV. Trimming took off 1 base at V and 0 bases at J, with 9 bases between the two ends. The CDR3 loop spans 16 amino acids.

The chain links TRBV29-1 to TRBJ2-1, with D perhaps matching TRBD1 or TRBD2 (5 bases each). The V and J ends lost 6 bases and 7 bases respectively, with 19 bases between them. CDR1 is SQVTM, CDR2 ANQGSEA, per germline. This CDR3 has 14 residues. In DNA, the CDR3 is TGCAGCGTCCTGGGGCAGGGCGGGTTGAATGAGCAGTTCTTC. Translation: CSVLGQGGLNEQFF.

The chain carries TRBV5-1 and TRBJ2-7; a weak D match, TRBD2 (5 bases). Deletions cut 3 bases from V and 3 bases from J, with 10 bases between. Germline V CDR1 and CDR2: SGHRS, YFSETQ. The CDR3 is 13 amino acids. Here the CDR3 DNA reads TGCGCCAGCAGCTCCTCGGGGAGCTACGAGCAGTACTTC. This sequence encodes CASSSSGSYEQYF. The full variable domain, in which reference TRBV5-1 and TRBJ2-7 provide the parts outside the CDR3, is KAGVTQTPRYLIKTRGQQVTLSCSPISGHRSVSWYQQTPGQGLQFLFEYFSETQRNKGNFPGRFSGRQFSNSRSEMNVSTLELGDSALYLCASSSSGSYEQYFGPGTRLTVT.

CDR3 nucleotides: TGCGCCAGCAGCTTGGAGGTGGCTGCGAAGACCCAGTACTTC. It specifies CASSLEVAAKTQYF. V is TRBV5-1 and J is TRBJ2-5; no clear D. The germline V and J ends were trimmed by 0 bases and 6 bases, with 12 bases remaining between them. The CDR3 loop spans 14 amino acids. CDR1 and CDR2 (germline): SGHRS, YFSETQ.

This chain's CDR3 is CASSLGGGGSADTQYF. The CDR3 region has the DNA TGCGCCAGCAGCCTTGGCGGGGGAGGTTCGGCAGATACGCAGTATTTT. This chain links TRBV4-1 with TRBJ2-3; 7 bases are shared with TRBD2. The germline gives CDR1 MGHRA, CDR2 YSYEKL. V shed 4 bases and J 4 bases; nucleotides not matched to a gene: 11. The CDR3 consists of 16 residues.

The chain carries TRBV10-3 and TRBJ2-3; the D is unclear. The CDR3 runs to 11 residues. Trimming pared 7 bases from V and 1 base from J, leaving 3 bases between. In germline, CDR1 is ENHRY, CDR2 SYGVKD. In DNA, the CDR3 is TGTGCCATCAAGGGCACAGATACGCAGTATTTT. It is translated as CAIKGTDTQYF.

The J gene is TRBJ1-2, the V gene TRBV14, with TRBD1 identical over 7 bases. Germline values: CDR1 SGHDN, CDR2 FVKESK. This CDR3 comprises 13 residues. The trim removed 1 base at V and 8 bases at J, leaving 4 bases unmatched. The CDR3 coding sequence is TGTGCCAGCAGCCAAGGAAAGACAGGGGGCTACACCTTC. Amino acid sequence: CASSQGKTGGYTF.

In the case of this clone: Other DNA sequences in the sample encode the same CDR3. The V call is TRBV4-2, the J call TRBJ2-1; 14 bases are shared with TRBD2. Germline V gives CDR1 LGHNA, CDR2 YNFKEQ. CDR3 length equals 18 residues. The V segment lost 4 bases and the J segment 1 base; nucleotides outside the gene matches: 6. DNA for the CDR3: TGTGCCAGCAGCCTCGGGACTAGCGGGGGAGGTTCCTACAATGAGCAGTTCTTC. It encodes CASSLGTSGGGSYNEQFF.

This chain joins TRBV7-9 and TRBJ1-6, with D hard to call. The germline gives CDR1 SEHNR, CDR2 FQNEAQ (reference sequence). V was trimmed by 2 bases and J by 10 bases, leaving 9 bases between them. The CDR3 is 13 residues long. This CDR3 is CASSLLGNSPLHF. The DNA of the CDR3 is TGTGCCAGCAGCTTATTGGGGAACTCACCCCTCCACTTT.

The chain carries TRBV6-6 and TRBJ1-5; unclear D gene. The V end was cut by 0 bases, the J end by 7 bases, with 13 bases between. This CDR3 is 15 amino acids long. Germline V gene lookup returns CDR1 MNHNY and CDR2 SVGAGI (reference sequence). The chain's CDR3 is CASSYSNPGGQPQHF. The CDR3 DNA is TGTGCCAGCAGTTACTCGAACCCGGGCGGGCAGCCCCAGCATTTT.

The chain combines TRBV19 with TRBJ1-2; the D is unclear. The V end lost 7 bases, the J end lost 3 bases, and 15 bases lay between the germline ends. This CDR3 comprises 14 residues. The germline V gene encodes CDR1 LNHDA and CDR2 SQIVND (reference sequence). CDR3 DNA sequence: TGTGCCAGTACCAGAGGATACCCGGACTATGGCTACACCTTC. It translates to CASTRGYPDYGYTF.

The chain is built from TRBV27 and TRBJ1-1; D remains unclear. The CDR3 runs 14 residues. Trimming cost V 6 bases and J 3 bases, with 14 bases left between them. Germline CDR1 is MNHEY and CDR2 is SMNVEV (reference sequence). As DNA, the CDR3 is TGTGCCAGCAGGAGAGGAGGGCGGTACACTGAAGCTTTCTTT. This sequence encodes CASRRGGRYTEAFF.

The V and J genes are TRBV5-1 and TRBJ2-3, with D unclear. Germline V lookup: CDR1 SGHRS, CDR2 YFSETQ. V lost 0 bases to trimming and J lost 8 bases, with 13 bases between them. The CDR3 extends over 14 amino acids. For the CDR3, the DNA is TGCGCCAGCAGCTTGGACCAGACGGGTGGTACGCAGTATTTT. Amino acid sequence: CASSLDQTGGTQYF. The variable domain in full, with the rest retrieved from reference TRBV5-1 and TRBJ2-3, is KAGVTQTPRYLIKTRGQQVTLSCSPISGHRSVSWYQQTPGQGLQFLFEYFSETQRNKGNFPGRFSGRQFSNSRSEMNVSTLELGDSALYLCASSLDQTGGTQYFGPGTRLTVL.